The clone carrying this T cell receptor beta chain was observed at least ten times. Its antigen is unidentified. The germline CDR1 and CDR2 sequences are ENHRY and SYGVKD. This CDR3 has 14 amino acids. V was clipped by 6 bases and J by 3 bases; unmatched bases: 4. The data originate from a study of CD8 T cells in ankylosing spondylitis. Libraries of TCR beta came from quantitative 5'-RACE with molecular barcodes. TCRdb fed the 5' RACE reads into MiXCR, producing one record per CDR3 protein. The table records approximately 500,000 distinct CDR3 sequences, about 13% of them present only once. Findings and limits, study-wide: A number of the motif variants had already been described in reactive arthritis synovial fluid and blood. Matched ankylosing spondylitis synovial fluid reportedly showed significant enrichment of disease-linked clones. Roughly 8 highly homologous variants made up a TCR beta motif that seemed to typify ankylosing spondylitis blood.

The TCR was taken from a male donor with ankylosing spondylitis. The V and J genes are TRBV10-3 and TRBJ2-2, with 7 bases aligning to TRBD1. What was sequenced was blood, either unsorted or a sorted T cell fraction (not recorded which). The CDR3 sequence: CAISRQGDTGELFF. Here the CDR3 DNA reads TGTGCCATCAGCCGACAGGGTGACACCGGGGAGCTGTTTTTT.